Listed here are 31 T cell receptor beta chains from one sample, sequenced in a study of blood T cell repertoires in COVID-19. Assay used: immunoSEQ multiplex PCR; TCRdb lists only in-frame clones, some missing. The sample lists 150,000 or so clones; approximately 95% were seen once. The sequencing input was peripheral blood. The receptors were gathered from a woman in her sixties or seventies with COVID-19, enrolled during active disease.

This chain joins TRBV7-3 and TRBJ2-3; 9 bases map to TRBD2. This CDR3 has 15 residues. The J segment lost 1 base and the V segment lost 6 bases, leaving 5 bases of the junction unmatched. Germline CDR1 is SGHTA and CDR2 is FQGTGA. Here the CDR3 DNA reads TGTGCCAGCAGTTCTAGCGGGGTGGGCACAGATACGCAGTATTTT. As protein: CASSSSGVGTDTQYF.

The rearrangement joins TRBV2 to TRBJ2-3; D unresolved. The CDR3 spans 15 residues. CDR1 is SNHLY and CDR2 is FYNNEI in the germline V gene. V was pared by 6 bases and J by 1 base, with 14 bases between. The CDR3 DNA is TGTGCCAGCAGCCAACAGCCACCCCGCACAGATACGCAGTATTTT. This encodes CASSQQPPRTDTQYF.

V gene TRBV24-1 combines with J gene TRBJ1-1; 9 bases align to TRBD1. CDR3 length: 13 amino acids. V was pared by 6 bases and J by 6 bases, with 4 bases of the junction left unmatched. Germline V gene lookup returns CDR1 KGHDR and CDR2 SFDVKD. The CDR3 is CATSSGQGSEAFF. The CDR3 bases are TGTGCCACCAGTTCGGGACAGGGCTCTGAAGCTTTCTTT.

This sequence joins TRBV5-1 and TRBJ2-3, with TRBD2 matching 13 bases. Germline V gives CDR1 SGHRS, CDR2 YFSETQ. The ends lost 5 bases at V and 4 bases at J; junction bases unmatched: 4. This CDR3 region has 15 residues. This CDR3 reads CASRNGLAGADTQYF. The DNA for the CDR3 is TGCGCCAGCAGGAACGGACTAGCGGGGGCAGATACGCAGTATTTT. Looking up the rest from reference TRBV5-1 and TRBJ2-3 gives the full variable domain: KAGVTQTPRYLIKTRGQQVTLSCSPISGHRSVSWYQQTPGQGLQFLFEYFSETQRNKGNFPGRFSGRQFSNSRSEMNVSTLELGDSALYLCASRNGLAGADTQYFGPGTRLTVL.

The chain is built from TRBV6-6 and TRBJ1-5; 8 nucleotides match TRBD1. This CDR3 region has 16 residues. Germline trimming cut 6 bases from V and 7 bases from J; bases unmatched to any gene: 14. Per the germline V gene, CDR1 is MNHNY and CDR2 is SVGAGI (reference sequence). The CDR3 loop reads CASRIPDRGGYQPQHF. In nucleotides, the CDR3 is TGTGCCAGCAGAATCCCCGACAGGGGTGGGTACCAGCCCCAGCATTTT.

The chain couples TRBV7-3 to TRBJ1-1; TRBD1 is a possible D gene (6 bases). Between the trimmed V and J ends, which lost 3 bases and 5 bases, there was a span of 16 bases. The CDR3 length is 15 residues. The germline V gene has CDR1 SGHTA and CDR2 FQGTGA. CDR3 bases: TGTGCCAGCAGCTTCGGGCCGACAGGAAATACTGAAGCTTTCTTT. It codes for CASSFGPTGNTEAFF. The whole variable domain, remainder taken from reference TRBV7-3 and TRBJ1-1, is GAGVSQTPSNKVTEKGKYVELRCDPISGHTALYWYRQSLGQGPEFLIYFQGTGAADDSGLPNDRFFAVRPEGSVSTLKIQRTERGDSAVYLCASSFGPTGNTEAFFGQGTRLTVV.

The genes are TRBV27 and TRBJ2-2, with 12 bases fitting TRBD2. The CDR3 spans 17 residues. V lost 8 bases and J lost 1; bases outside the gene matches: 8. Looked up from germline, CDR1 is MNHEY and CDR2 is SMNVEV (reference sequence). The CDR3 protein is CASQPMTSGGNTGELFF. The CDR3 DNA is TGTGCCAGCCAACCTATGACTAGCGGGGGGAACACCGGGGAGCTGTTTTTT.

The chain uses TRBV27 and TRBJ1-1; D unresolved. Germline CDR1 reads MNHEY; CDR2 reads SMNVEV (reference sequence). There are 11 residues in the CDR3. Trimming took 3 bases from V and 7 from J, leaving 6 bases between them. The CDR3 DNA follows: TGTGCCAGCAGTTTCGCCGGTGAAGCTTTCTTT. It is translated as CASSFAGEAFF.

The V and J genes are TRBV5-1 and TRBJ1-2; a weak D match, TRBD1 (5 bases). CDR3 length: 15 residues. Germline values: CDR1 SGHRS, CDR2 YFSETQ. Trimming removed 4 bases from V and 1 base from J, with 14 bases in between. In DNA form, the CDR3 reads TGCGCCAGCAGCAACCCCAGACAGAATAACTATGGCTACACCTTC. Amino acid sequence: CASSNPRQNNYGYTF.

This chain joins TRBV9 and TRBJ1-2; unclear D gene. V was pared by 0 bases and J by 6 bases, with 9 bases between. There are 13 residues in the CDR3. Germline loops: CDR1 SGDLS, CDR2 YYNGEE. Here the CDR3 DNA reads TGTGCCAGCAGCGTAGGTGGAGGAGATGGCTACACCTTC. Its protein product is CASSVGGGDGYTF.

The rearrangement uses TRBV19 and TRBJ1-2; no reliable D call. Germline V gene sequence: CDR1 LNHDA, CDR2 SQIVND (reference sequence). With 6 bases removed from V and 2 bases from J, the gap between germline ends came to 10 bases. The CDR3 covers 13 residues. Written as DNA, the CDR3 is TGTGCCAGTAGGAAACAGCAGAACTATGGCTACACCTTC. The encoded protein is CASRKQQNYGYTF.

The gene calls are TRBV25-1 and TRBJ1-2; no definite D call. The V gene's germline CDR1 is MGHDK and CDR2 SYGVNS. The CDR3 length is 15 residues. V was pared by 0 bases and J by 6 bases, with 14 bases between. The CDR3: CASSEYTTADDGYTF. The CDR3 bases are TGTGCCAGCAGTGAATATACTACGGCAGACGATGGCTACACCTTC.

V is TRBV20-1 and J is TRBJ2-5, with 8 bases identical to TRBD2. J lost 0 bases, V lost 3 bases, and 6 bases had no gene match. CDR3 length: 15 residues. Germline V lookup: CDR1 DFQATT, CDR2 SNEGSKA (reference sequence). The CDR3 coding sequence is TGCAGTGCTAGTTCTATAGCGGGGAACCAAGAGACCCAGTACTTC. It translates to CSASSIAGNQETQYF.

CDR3 bases: TGTGCCAGCAGCTTGTCCCCCAGACGGGCAGATACGCAGTATTTT. Its translation: CASSLSPRRADTQYF. The chain joins TRBV5-6 to TRBJ2-3; D is uncertain. The CDR3 has 15 residues. CDR1 is SGHDT and CDR2 is YYEEEE in the germline V gene. V shed 1 base and J shed 4 bases, with 13 bases lying between them. Combining the CDR3 with reference TRBV5-6 and TRBJ2-3 gives the whole variable domain DAGVTQSPTHLIKTRGQQVTLRCSPKSGHDTVSWYQQALGQGPQFIFQYYEEEERQRGNFPDRFSGHQFPNYSSELNVNALLLGDSALYLCASSLSPRRADTQYFGPGTRLTVL.

The chain couples TRBV25-1 to TRBJ2-3; no definite D call. Germline V gives CDR1 MGHDK, CDR2 SYGVNS. CDR3 size: 15 residues. V shed 4 bases and J shed 0 bases, with 11 bases lying between them. CDR3 region: CASSAPTTSTDTQYF. The CDR3 nucleotides are TGTGCCAGCAGTGCTCCGACAACTAGCACAGATACGCAGTATTTT.

The V call is TRBV5-5, the J call TRBJ1-2, with D unclear. The CDR3 totals 14 residues. Germline-derived CDR1 and CDR2 are SGHKS and YYEKEE (reference sequence). V was pared by 0 bases and J by 8 bases, with 14 bases between. CDR3 loop: CASSLDTGAGGYTF. The CDR3 bases are TGTGCCAGCAGCTTGGATACGGGCGCGGGCGGCTACACCTTC. Full variable domain (rest looked up from reference TRBV5-5 and TRBJ1-2): DAGVTQSPTHLIKTRGQQVTLRCSPISGHKSVSWYQQVLGQGPQFIFQYYEKEERGRGNFPDRFSARQFPNYSSELNVNALLLGDSALYLCASSLDTGAGGYTFGSGTRLTVV.

The rearrangement uses TRBV11-2 and TRBJ1-1, with D unclear. V was cut by 0 bases and J by 4 bases, with 12 bases left in between. The germline CDR1 and CDR2 sequences are SGHAT and FQNNGV. There are 15 residues in the CDR3. CDR3 sequence reads: CASSLEQVWSTEAFF. The CDR3 coding sequence is TGTGCCAGCAGCTTAGAGCAGGTTTGGTCCACTGAAGCTTTCTTT.

The J gene is TRBJ2-7, the V gene TRBV7-2, with 9 bases that match TRBD1. CDR1 and CDR2 from the germline V gene are SGHTA and FQGNSA. The length of the CDR3 is 17 residues. J was trimmed by 0 bases and V by 1 base; bases with no gene match: 7. CDR3 loop: CASSLGGGQGLSYEQYF. In DNA form, the CDR3 reads TGTGCCAGCAGCTTAGGGGGGGGACAGGGCCTCTCCTACGAGCAGTACTTC.

The V call is TRBV27, the J call TRBJ1-2; no clear D. Germline V gene lookup returns CDR1 MNHEY and CDR2 SMNVEV (reference sequence). This CDR3 is 14 amino acids long. Trimming shortened V by 2 bases and J by 1 base, and 8 bases separated the two germline ends. CDR3 sequence (DNA): TGTGCCAGCAGTTTAGACGGGGATAACTATGGCTACACCTTC. Translating gives CASSLDGDNYGYTF.

The chain employs TRBV3-1 (or the pseudogene TRBV3-2) and TRBJ2-5; unclear D gene. CDR1 is LGHDT and CDR2 is YNNKEL in the germline V gene (reference sequence). This CDR3 contains 14 residues. V lost 3 bases to trimming and J lost 3 bases, with 11 bases between them. For the CDR3, the DNA is TGTGCCAGCAGCCACCCCCCCGAGGAAGAGACCCAGTACTTC. This encodes CASSHPPEEETQYF.

This clone has just a few counts. The chain recombines TRBV29-1 with TRBJ1-1; no reliable D call. V lost 6 bases, J lost 2 bases, and 7 bases lay in between. This CDR3 comprises 11 residues. The germline V gene encodes CDR1 SQVTM and CDR2 ANQGSEA. The CDR3 loop is CSVEANTEAFF. CDR3 sequence (DNA): TGCAGCGTAGAGGCCAACACTGAAGCTTTCTTT.

This chain connects TRBV7-3 to TRBJ2-3, with D maybe TRBD2 (5 bases). Germline V gene sequence: CDR1 SGHTA, CDR2 FQGTGA. This CDR3 spans 15 amino acids. V lost 5 bases and J 0 bases, leaving 12 bases between the germline ends. For the CDR3, the DNA is TGTGCCAGCAGCCAAGCGGTTACTAGCACAGATACGCAGTATTTT. Residues: CASSQAVTSTDTQYF.

The V call is TRBV7-3, the J call TRBJ2-5, with D tentatively TRBD2 (6 bases). V lost 5 bases and J 0 bases, leaving 10 bases between the germline ends. Germline CDR1 SGHTA, CDR2 FQGTGA. This CDR3 has 14 amino acids. This CDR3 is CASSGGGHQETQYF. The CDR3 coding sequence is TGTGCCAGCAGCGGGGGAGGACACCAAGAGACCCAGTACTTC.

The rearrangement links TRBV7-2 to TRBJ1-1; D is possibly TRBD1 (5 bases). CDR3 length: 13 residues. The V gene lost 7 bases and the J gene lost 4 bases, with 13 bases spanning the gap. Germline CDR1 reads SGHTA; CDR2 reads FQGNSA. The CDR3 here is CASNQGWGTEAFF. The CDR3 DNA sequence: TGTGCCAGCAACCAGGGTTGGGGCACTGAAGCTTTCTTT.

This clone was detected once. The chain has TRBV6-5 and TRBJ2-1; TRBD1 might be the D (6 bases). The CDR3 consists of 14 residues. The germline V and J ends were trimmed by 5 bases and 6 bases, with 14 bases remaining between them. The germline gives CDR1 MNHEY, CDR2 SVGAGI. The CDR3 nucleotides read TGTGCCAGCAGTCTTCAATCGACAGGCAATGAGCAGTTCTTC. Translated, it gives CASSLQSTGNEQFF.

Here the CDR3 reads CASTTGTGDGYTF. Here the CDR3 DNA reads TGTGCCAGCACTACCGGGACAGGGGATGGCTACACCTTC. V gene TRBV27 combines with J gene TRBJ1-2; 10 nucleotides align to TRBD1. The junction had 5 bases not matched to a gene; V was cut back by 7 bases and J by 6 bases. Looked up from germline, CDR1 is MNHEY and CDR2 is SMNVEV (reference sequence). The CDR3 length is 13 residues.

The genes are TRBV5-1 and TRBJ1-3; possibly TRBD1 for D (5 bases). Between the trimmed V and J ends, which lost 4 bases and 4 bases, there was a span of 12 bases. The CDR3 runs 14 residues. Germline values: CDR1 SGHRS, CDR2 YFSETQ. The CDR3 nucleotides are TGCGCCAGCAGCCCAGGGTTAGAGGGAAACACCATATATTTT. The encoded protein is CASSPGLEGNTIYF.

Only one count was recorded for this clone. This chain joins TRBV4-3 and TRBJ1-6; D is undetermined. The germline V and J ends were trimmed by 0 bases and 9 bases, with 12 bases remaining between them. CDR1 is LGHNA, CDR2 YSLEER, per germline. There are 15 residues in the CDR3. CDR3 in DNA: TGCGCCAGCAGCCAAGAGAGGGTTGCCGGTTCACCCCTCCACTTT. The encoded protein is CASSQERVAGSPLHF.

The DNA for the CDR3 is TGTGCCAGCAGCCCCGGTTACAGGGTGAACACTGAAGCTTTCTTT. Its translation: CASSPGYRVNTEAFF. This sequence joins TRBV7-2 and TRBJ1-1; perhaps TRBD1 as D (6 bases). V was shortened by 5 bases and J by 0 bases, with 13 bases between the two germline ends. The V gene's germline CDR1 is SGHTA and CDR2 FQGNSA. The CDR3 has 15 residues.

This chain links TRBV12-5 with TRBJ1-1, with D perhaps matching TRBD1 (5 bases). Trimming took off 4 bases at V and 8 bases at J, with 20 bases between the two ends. This CDR3 contains 15 residues. Per germline, CDR1 LGHNT and CDR2 FRNRAP. CDR3 DNA sequence: TGTGCTAGTGGTTCCTCTGAAGGGGCCCCGAAAGAAGCTTTCTTT. It codes for CASGSSEGAPKEAFF.

V is TRBV6-2 or TRBV6-3 and J is TRBJ2-7, with 10 bases identical to TRBD1. This CDR3 spans 17 amino acids. The germline CDR1 and CDR2 sequences are MNHEY and SVGEGT. The trim removed 4 bases at V and 5 bases at J, leaving 14 bases unmatched. The CDR3 loop reads CASSFTIPGQGLDEQYF. In DNA form, the CDR3 reads TGTGCCAGCAGTTTTACGATTCCGGGACAGGGGTTGGACGAGCAGTACTTC.